This T cell receptor beta chain comes out of a study of T cell changes during pregnancy in multiple sclerosis. Clones were sequenced by immunoSEQ multiplex PCR, and TCRdb holds only the in-frame ones, with some missing. Of about 70,000 clones in the sample, over 85% were seen once. Trimming pared 0 bases from V and 8 bases from J, leaving 24 bases between. The CDR3 contains 18 residues. Germline CDR1 and CDR2: LGHNA and YSLEER. This TCR was recovered from a female donor in good health, enrolled as a control in a pregnancy study. The chain is built from TRBV4-3 and TRBJ2-3; perhaps TRBD1 as D (6 bases). Sequenced here: peripheral blood, sampled in the second trimester of pregnancy. DNA of the CDR3: TGCGCCAGCAGCCAAGATTTGAAGACAGGTTTCGTGGATAGTACGCAGTATTTT. It is translated as CASSQDLKTGFVDSTQYF.